This entry concerns a single T cell receptor beta chain. This record belongs to a study of cytotoxic CD8 clonotypes in ibrutinib-treated CLL. On the study more broadly: Enrolment comprised 11 relapsed/refractory and about 14 treatment-naive patients; approximately 18 were IGHV unmutated. Response was recorded as partial in approximately 25 patients and complete in 2; at median around 68 months, 14 remained remitted and around twelve had progressed. Samples had a mean of roughly 250,000 productive templates and some 88,000 productive rearrangements.

Repertoires were generated with immunoSEQ multiplex PCR, while TCRdb's copy carries only in-frame clones and drops some. This sample has roughly 97,000 clones, with around four fifths found just once. The CDR3 has 14 amino acids. The germline CDR1 and CDR2 sequences are SGHTA and FQGNSA. V was pared by 2 bases and J by 5 bases, with 12 bases between. The TCR comes from a human donor with chronic lymphocytic leukemia. Sequences were derived from PBMCs, sampled after 12 months of ibrutinib treatment. V usage is TRBV7-2 and J usage is TRBJ1-1, with D perhaps matching TRBD1 (6 bases). The CDR3 bases are TGTGCCAGCAGCTTAAACAGGGAGGGGACTGAAGCTTTCTTT. Protein: CASSLNREGTEAFF. The full variable domain, completed using reference TRBV7-2 and TRBJ1-1, is GAGVSQSPSNKVTEKGKDVELRCDPISGHTALYWYRQSLGQGLEFLIYFQGNSAPDKSGLPSDRFSAERTGGSVSTLTIQRTQQEDSAVYLCASSLNREGTEAFFGQGTRLTVV.